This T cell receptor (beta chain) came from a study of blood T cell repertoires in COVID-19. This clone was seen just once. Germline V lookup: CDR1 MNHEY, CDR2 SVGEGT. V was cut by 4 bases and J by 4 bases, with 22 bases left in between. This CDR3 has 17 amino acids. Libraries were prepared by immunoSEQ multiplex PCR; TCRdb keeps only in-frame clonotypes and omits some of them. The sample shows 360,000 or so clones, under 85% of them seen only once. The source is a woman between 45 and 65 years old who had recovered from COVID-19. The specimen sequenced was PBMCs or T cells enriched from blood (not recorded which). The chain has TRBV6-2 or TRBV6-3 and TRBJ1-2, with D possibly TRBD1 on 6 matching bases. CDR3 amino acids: CASSFLNPTGALYGYTF. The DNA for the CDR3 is TGTGCCAGCAGTTTCTTAAACCCGACAGGAGCCCTCTATGGCTACACCTTC.